This record concerns one T cell receptor beta chain sequence. This sample stems from a study of CD8 T cells in Susac syndrome. Study summary: Each patient with Susac syndrome, at the time of blood draw, was therapy-naive, on corticosteroids, or on intravenous immunoglobulin alone.

cDNA came from around 0.5 to 1 ug RNA primed by random hexamers. Amplification of TCR beta CDR3 across 54 Vbeta and 13 Jbeta was performed with immunoSEQ multiplex PCR. TCRdb fed the immunoSEQ multiplex PCR reads into MiXCR, producing one record per CDR3 protein. The sample has roughly 200,000 distinct CDR3 sequences, approximately 94% seen once. V lost 2 bases to trimming and J lost 5 bases; unmatched junction nucleotides: 11. CDR3 length: 16 residues. Germline assignment: CDR1 DFQATT and CDR2 SNEGSKA (reference sequence). Patients with Susac syndrome met the recently defined diagnostic criteria for definite or probable disease.

The chain uses TRBV20-1 and TRBJ1-1; 10 bases are shared with TRBD1. The receptor comes from a human donor with Susac syndrome. Specimen: CD4+ T cells from PBMCs. The chain's CDR3 is CSARTGQGVGGTEAFF. The CDR3 nucleotides are TGCAGTGCTAGAACCGGACAGGGGGTAGGGGGAACTGAAGCTTTCTTT.